Here is one T cell receptor beta chain with its context. What this receptor recognizes is not known. No base quality information exists; no much larger clone differs at one position. The record originates from a study of shared clonotypes between healthy human individuals (TCRdb year 2020). Concerning the study at large: The cohort included a few men and a couple of women between 18 and 49 years of age. To increase sequencing depth and limit assay-specific biases, TCR repertoire library preparation and sequencing were carried out by different laboratories using diverse techniques. Per donor, leukapheresis produced somewhere between about 0.94 and 9.5 billion PBMCs. The study deeply sequenced blood TCR repertoires of about 5 healthy adults to estimate repertoire size and the extent of clonotype sharing between individuals. Per donor, three plates each were used for CD4 naive and CD4 memory, two for CD8 naive, and one for CD8 memory.

Here is what the overall study found, with its caveats: The genetic and exposure-history diversity represented was limited by the small number of donors. Only blood was sampled, and tissue TCR repertoires likely differ from those in blood. Incomplete sequencing was indicated by rarefaction of sorted-subset datasets, despite the large sequencing depth. Pairwise subsampling indicated that sequencing depth was expected to affect the degree of clonotype sharing among donors. Clonotypes shared by all four sorted-subset donors showed higher generation probabilities than non-shared clonotypes. Larger estimated clonotype richness was generally found for naive subsets than for memory subsets. When a handful of donors were compared, the shared fraction of clonotypes was approximately 5% for naive CD4, roughly 3.4% for naive CD8, roughly 2.5% for memory CD4, and less than 0.45% for memory CD8.

Using the deep immunoSEQ assay, multiplex PCR amplified TCR CDR3 regions from genomic DNA. Extracted genomic DNA from each cell subset was distributed evenly across all wells of several immunoSEQ 96-well plates, and each plate was treated as a replicate. For sorted subsets, each replicate PCR was loaded with 150 to 250 ng genomic DNA, equivalent to 25,000 to 30,000 T cell genomes. Purified libraries were quantified with a Qubit 3.0 fluorometer, sized on a Bioanalyzer 2100, and re-quantified with the KAPA Library Quantification kit. A separate single-read 150-cycle Illumina NextSeq 550 flow cell was used to sequence each immunoSEQ 96-well plate. The study's own analysis went as follows. The immunoSEQ output contained only junctional sequences without quality scores, so filtering could not match that applied to full-length reads. Sequences were annotated with PyIR, a Python wrapper for IgBLAST v1.9, and V/J genes and CDR3 were assigned using IMGT germline references. Any read was removed if the V/J assignment was weak (E-value above 1e-6), the CDR3 was missing, or the read contained stop codons, out-of-frame junctions, or ambiguous translated residues. V3J clonotypes were defined as sequences sharing the same inferred V gene, J gene, and CDR3 amino acid sequence. Percentage overlap between repertoires was calculated by dividing the number of shared unique clonotypes by the size of the smaller repertoire. Repertoire richness was assessed with RTK rarefaction, the Chao1 estimator, and Recon v2.1 estimates of unobserved clonotypes. Generation probabilities for all TCRbeta clonotypes obtained by the gDNA method from a handful of donors were computed using OLGA. The immuneACCESS repertoire file appears here via TCRdb, limited to in-frame rearrangements. These files lack a portion of the clones; in checked studies, under half of the deficit traces to unresolved V genes, and the cause of the others is not known. The V and J calls and the clone size are those of that table, but D and trimming were determined from the DNA. The sample table records around 370,000 clones; roughly 96% of these occur just once. Jointly, the top ten make up approximately 0.3% of the sample.

Donors were healthy HIV-negative adults with no recently reported acute infections or vaccinations. Only Caucasian adults living in Nashville, Tennessee, USA were represented among the donors. CD8 memory samples combined magnetically selected CD45RO+ cells with CCR7-negative CD45RA+ effector memory (TemRA) cells. Blood was obtained by leukapheresis, after which PBMCs were separated by Ficoll-Histopaque density gradient centrifugation and cryopreserved in liquid nitrogen vapor phase. Purity and quantity of every magnetically sorted T cell population were checked by analytical flow cytometry. Genomic DNA was isolated from each sorted fraction and quantified by UV absorbance on a Nanodrop 2000c. Sequenced input: memory CD8+ T cells sorted from blood. The meaning of the sample's cell subset or site label: CD45RO+ cells pooled with CCR7-negative TemRA cells. The sequence came from a man aged 30 to 39 in good health.

At the DNA level, the sequence is TGCGCCAGCAGCTTGCCAGGGCCCACCTACGAGCAGTACTTC. Its translation is CASSLPGPTYEQYF. The chain links TRBV5-1 with TRBJ2-7, with a tentative D gene TRBD1 over 5 matching bases. The junction carries 10 bases between V and J, which are trimmed by 1 base and 2 bases respectively. According to the germline V gene, CDR1 reads SGHRS and CDR2 reads YFSETQ. The CDR3 runs 14 residues from the cysteine to the phenylalanine. Just the 42-base CDR3 DNA is kept, in frame starting at base 1.